These 14 T cell receptor beta chains were all obtained from the same sample, sequenced in a study of T cells in Graves' hyperthyroidism and ophthalmopathy (dated by TCRdb to about 2019). The library was prepared using multiplex PCR. The sequencing machine was an Illumina HiSeq 2000. The TCR beta CDR3 regions were amplified from RNA transcripts. The TCR CDR3 was subjected to a first round of RT-PCR using the HTBI primer set and the Qiagen OneStep RT-PCR kit. The public reads were run again by TCRdb, first through fastp at Q25 and then through MiXCR, and only productive beta chains were kept. Every distinct CDR3 protein forms one entry, paired with its most common genes and DNA. The sample table records hundreds of thousands of distinct CDR3 sequences; less than 25% of these occur just once. The leading ten clones occupy around a third of the sample. Source material: blood. These receptor sequences come from a man younger than 45 with Graves' ophthalmopathy.

J is TRBJ2-1 and V is TRBV3-1; tentatively, D is TRBD1 (5 bases). Looked up from germline, CDR1 is LGHDT and CDR2 is YNNKEL (reference sequence). Deletions cut 1 base from V and 8 bases from J, with 12 bases between. There are 14 residues in the CDR3. The CDR3 region has the DNA TGTGCCAGCAGCCAAGCGCAGGGATCCTATGAGCAGTTCTTC. It is translated as CASSQAQGSYEQFF.

As to this clonotype: Since a much larger clone is just one base distant, this may be a read error. The J gene is TRBJ1-1, the V gene TRBV28; D is unresolved. V was cut by 6 bases and J by 2 bases, with 13 bases left in between. The CDR3 loop spans 14 amino acids. Germline V gene data show CDR1 as MDHEN and CDR2 as SYDVKM. The CDR3 DNA reads as TGTGCCAGCAGCCTTCAGGAGGCTAACACTGAAGCTTTCTTT. Translating gives CASSLQEANTEAFF.

This clonotype was counted between two and nine times. The genes are TRBV3-1 and TRBJ1-3, with D possibly matching TRBD1 (6 bases). The CDR3 loop spans 16 amino acids. Trimming cost V 1 base and J 4 bases, with 14 bases left between them. Germline CDR1 LGHDT, CDR2 YNNKEL (reference sequence). The CDR3 bases are TGTGCCAGCAGCCAAGTCCACCGGACAGCAGGAAACACCATATATTTT. This gives the protein CASSQVHRTAGNTIYF.

To note about this clonotype: The junction departs from germline at one end; a sequencing error may be responsible. V gene TRBV7-9 combines with J gene TRBJ2-1; 8 bases are shared with TRBD1. Germline CDR1 and CDR2: SEHNR and FQNEAQ (reference sequence). This CDR3 comprises 15 residues. The DNA for the CDR3 is TGTGCCAACAGCCTCAGAGGGGCAGGGGGCGATGAGCAGTTCTTC. Translating it yields CANSLRGAGGDEQFF.

This chain joins TRBV7-9 and TRBJ1-6; D unclear. The germline V gene has CDR1 SEHNR and CDR2 FQNEAQ (reference sequence). The CDR3 sequence is 12 residues long. V lost 3 bases, J lost 8 bases, and 5 bases lay in between. This CDR3 is CASSFWDSPLHF. DNA of the CDR3: TGTGCCAGCAGCTTCTGGGATTCACCCCTCCACTTT.

CDR3 nucleotide sequence: TGTGCCAGCAGCTTTAATTTCGACAGAGGAACTAACTATGGCTACACCTTC. Amino acid sequence: CASSFNFDRGTNYGYTF. This chain joins TRBV7-9 and TRBJ1-2, with D possibly being TRBD1 (5 bases). The CDR3 is made up of 17 amino acids. Germline CDR1 is SEHNR and CDR2 is FQNEAQ (reference sequence). V was trimmed by 3 bases and J by 0 bases, leaving 17 bases between them.

At least ten counts were recorded for this clonotype. The rearrangement links TRBV2 to TRBJ2-1, with TRBD2 matching 13 bases. Germline V CDR1 and CDR2: SNHLY, FYNNEI. The CDR3 spans 17 residues. Germline trimming cut 6 bases from V and 0 bases from J; bases unmatched to any gene: 5. The CDR3 coding sequence is TGTGCCAGCAGCGCGGGACTAGCGGGATCCTCCTACAATGAGCAGTTCTTC. Translated, it gives CASSAGLAGSSYNEQFF.

The genes are TRBV2 and TRBJ1-2; the match to TRBD1 covers 9 bases. Germline V gene sequence: CDR1 SNHLY, CDR2 FYNNEI. The CDR3 is 14 amino acids. The ends lost 6 bases at V and 4 bases at J; junction bases unmatched: 6. The DNA of the CDR3 is TGTGCCAGCAGCGTACCGACAGGGGGCTATGGCTACACCTTC. It is translated as CASSVPTGGYGYTF.

This clonotype showed up many times. The V and J genes are TRBV11-2 and TRBJ2-7, with 10 bases fitting TRBD2. Germline loops: CDR1 SGHAT, CDR2 FQNNGV. The CDR3 runs to 15 residues. V was clipped by 5 bases and J by 3 bases; unmatched bases: 7. The CDR3 sequence: CASSPGVAGGYEQYF. The CDR3 nucleotides are TGTGCCAGCAGCCCCGGGGTAGCGGGAGGCTACGAGCAGTACTTC.

This clonotype was found many times. This rearrangement joins TRBV10-1 to TRBJ1-4; D is unresolved. The V gene lost 0 bases and the J gene lost 3 bases, with 5 bases spanning the gap. The CDR3 has 14 amino acids. CDR1 WNHNN and CDR2 SYGVQD come from the germline V gene (reference sequence). DNA for the CDR3: TGCGCCAGCAGTGAGTCGGGTCCTAATGAAAAACTGTTTTTT. It translates to CASSESGPNEKLFF.

This clonotype was seen more than once but under ten times. V usage is TRBV2 and J usage is TRBJ1-5; the D is unclear. The germline V and J ends were trimmed by 4 bases and 3 bases, with 7 bases remaining between them. This CDR3 has 13 amino acids. Looked up from germline, CDR1 is SNHLY and CDR2 is FYNNEI. DNA for the CDR3: TGTGCCAGCAGTGGCCAGATCAATCAGCCCCAGCATTTT. It encodes CASSGQINQPQHF.

For this clonotype: This sequence may be a read error, since a much larger clone differs from it by one base. The V gene is TRBV3-1, the J gene TRBJ2-3; D is undetermined. The length of the CDR3 is 15 residues. Germline-derived CDR1 and CDR2 are LGHDT and YNNKEL (reference sequence). V lost 2 bases to trimming and J lost 0 bases, with 9 bases between them. The CDR3 sequence: CASSQLTASTDTQYF. DNA for the CDR3: TGTGCCAGCAGCCAATTAACAGCTAGCACAGATACGCAGTATTTT.

This clonotype was detected many times. The chain joins TRBV11-2 to TRBJ2-5; 7 nucleotides align to TRBD2. The length of the CDR3 is 15 residues. Germline values: CDR1 SGHAT, CDR2 FQNNGV. Losses at the gene ends were 4 bases for V and 3 bases for J; bases not matched to a gene: 8. The CDR3 nucleotides are TGTGCCAGCAGCTCGACTAGCACCGCGAAAGAGACCCAGTACTTC. Its protein is CASSSTSTAKETQYF.

The sample holds a few counts of this clonotype. This rearrangement joins TRBV7-2 to TRBJ2-3, with D perhaps assigned TRBD1 or TRBD2 (6 bases each). The CDR3 extends over 14 amino acids. Trimming removed 7 bases from V and 2 bases from J, with 13 bases in between. The germline gives CDR1 SGHTA, CDR2 FQGNSA. CDR3 DNA sequence: TGTGCCAGCACCCTAGGGGGGTACACAGATACGCAGTATTTT. Translating gives CASTLGGYTDTQYF.